What follows are 18 T cell receptor beta chains derived from one specimen sequenced in a study of blood T cell repertoires in COVID-19. Libraries were prepared by immunoSEQ multiplex PCR; TCRdb keeps only in-frame clonotypes and omits some of them. The table lists more than 95,000 clones, approximately 80% of them singletons. Input material: peripheral blood. These receptors came from a man between 65 and 85 years old with active or convalescent COVID-19.

The rearrangement joins TRBV5-4 to TRBJ2-5; TRBD2 aligns across 9 bases. The germline gives CDR1 SGHNT, CDR2 YYREEE (reference sequence). Trimming at V came to 5 bases and at J to 5 bases, leaving 7 bases not matched to a gene. The CDR3 contains 14 residues. In DNA, the CDR3 is TGTGCCAGCAGTCGGGAGACTAGCGGCGAGACCCAGTACTTC. This sequence encodes CASSRETSGETQYF.

J is TRBJ1-2 and V is TRBV3-1 (or the pseudogene TRBV3-2), with no clear D. The germline CDR1 and CDR2 sequences are LGHDT and YNNKEL (reference sequence). V lost 0 bases, J lost 1 base, and 15 bases lay in between. The CDR3 runs to 17 residues. The CDR3 here is CASSQERSNRYNYGYTF. CDR3 sequence (DNA): TGTGCCAGCAGCCAAGAAAGGAGCAACCGATATAACTATGGCTACACCTTC.

The chain recombines TRBV18 with TRBJ2-1; 7 nucleotides match TRBD1. Germline V gene sequence: CDR1 KGHSH, CDR2 LQKENI. Trimming took 0 bases from V and 1 from J; bases not matched to a gene: 12. The CDR3 is 19 amino acids. CDR3 in amino acids: CASSPPNNRGFSSYNEQFF. The DNA for the CDR3 is TGTGCCAGCTCACCACCTAATAACAGGGGATTTTCTTCCTACAATGAGCAGTTCTTC.

V usage is TRBV5-1 and J usage is TRBJ1-2; 7 bases match TRBD1. The CDR3 is made up of 15 amino acids. The germline gives CDR1 SGHRS, CDR2 YFSETQ. J lost 4 bases, V lost 5 bases, and 11 bases had no gene match. The CDR3 nucleotides are TGCGCCAGCAGGGGAGAGGGACAGAGCCTCTATGGCTACACCTTC. As protein: CASRGEGQSLYGYTF.

The rearrangement joins TRBV7-2 to TRBJ1-5, with D possibly matching TRBD1 (6 bases). Germline-derived CDR1 and CDR2 are SGHTA and FQGNSA. V was clipped by 8 bases and J by 1 base, with 12 bases between them. CDR3 length equals 14 residues. The CDR3 loop is CASSDSGSNQPQHF. The DNA for the CDR3 is TGTGCCAGCTCGGACAGTGGGAGCAATCAGCCCCAGCATTTT.

The gene calls are TRBV11-3 and TRBJ2-7; tentatively, D is TRBD2 (5 bases). Germline-derived CDR1 and CDR2 are SGHNT and YENEEA. The CDR3 has 14 residues. V was cut by 1 base and J by 6 bases, with 13 bases left in between. The CDR3, as DNA: TGTGCCAGCAGCTTAGTTCAGGTAGGAGGCGAGCAGTACTTC. Residues: CASSLVQVGGEQYF.

This chain links TRBV3-1 (or the pseudogene TRBV3-2) with TRBJ1-4, with 8 nucleotides matching TRBD1. The V and J ends lost 4 bases and 8 bases, in that order; junction bases with no gene match: 6. The CDR3 consists of 14 residues. Germline values: CDR1 LGHDT, CDR2 YNNKEL (reference sequence). This CDR3 is CASSPGGFEEKLFF. The CDR3 coding sequence is TGTGCCAGCAGCCCAGGGGGCTTCGAGGAAAAACTGTTTTTT.

This sequence joins TRBV28 and TRBJ1-2, with D perhaps TRBD1 (5 bases). Trimming removed 2 bases at V and 2 bases at J, with 15 bases between. CDR1 and CDR2 (germline): MDHEN, SYDVKM. The CDR3 is 16 amino acids. As DNA, the CDR3 is TGTGCCAGCAGTTTAAGGGGTTTGGCAGGGAACTATGGCTACACCTTC. This sequence encodes CASSLRGLAGNYGYTF.

The rearrangement joins TRBV7-6 to TRBJ2-3; 10 nucleotides align to TRBD2. The junction had 6 bases not matched to a gene; V was cut back by 5 bases and J by 4 bases. The CDR3 loop spans 15 amino acids. Germline values: CDR1 SGHVS, CDR2 FNYEAQ. The CDR3 region is CASSTGTSVADTQYF. CDR3 DNA: TGTGCCAGCAGCACAGGGACTAGCGTTGCAGATACGCAGTATTTT.

The V call is TRBV18, the J call TRBJ1-2; D is uncertain. This CDR3 contains 17 residues. V lost 3 bases, J lost 0 bases, and 17 bases lay in between. Germline V gives CDR1 KGHSH, CDR2 LQKENI. As DNA, the CDR3 is TGTGCCAGCTCACCCATGGCCTCGCCCCAAGCTAACTATGGCTACACCTTC. As protein: CASSPMASPQANYGYTF.

The chain couples TRBV2 to TRBJ1-5; tentative D call: TRBD1 (5 bases). V gave up 7 bases and J gave up 2 bases, with 9 bases separating them. The germline gives CDR1 SNHLY, CDR2 FYNNEI. CDR3 size: 13 residues. CDR3 amino acids: CASTGEGNQPQHF. In DNA form, the CDR3 reads TGTGCCAGCACGGGGGAAGGCAATCAGCCCCAGCATTTT.

This chain uses TRBV12-3 or TRBV12-4 with TRBJ1-2; no reliable D call. CDR3 length equals 13 residues. Trimming cost V 4 bases and J 8 bases, with 14 bases left between them. DNA of the CDR3: TGTGCCAGCAGTTCAACACGGGGAGTGGGCTACACCTTC. Translation gives CASSSTRGVGYTF.

This rearrangement joins TRBV6-6 to TRBJ1-1; perhaps TRBD1 as D (6 bases). Trimming shortened V by 6 bases and J by 6 bases, and 20 bases separated the two germline ends. The CDR3 spans 15 residues. In germline, CDR1 is MNHNY, CDR2 SVGAGI (reference sequence). In DNA, the CDR3 is TGTGCCAGCAGATACCACAGGGCGCGCAGCGCTGAAGCTTTCTTT. Its protein product is CASRYHRARSAEAFF.

V is TRBV14 and J is TRBJ2-1, with 10 bases matching TRBD2. V lost 1 base and J lost 9; bases outside the gene matches: 6. The CDR3 spans 15 residues. The V gene's germline CDR1 is SGHDN and CDR2 FVKESK. The CDR3 DNA reads TGTGCCAGCAGCCAAGTCGCTAGCGGGAGTTCTGAGCAGTTCTTC. It translates to CASSQVASGSSEQFF.

The chain couples TRBV4-3 to TRBJ1-2, with D perhaps TRBD1 (6 bases). CDR1 is LGHNA, CDR2 YSLEER, per germline. The CDR3 totals 16 residues. Trimming took 2 bases from V and 4 from J, leaving 17 bases between them. The CDR3 DNA follows: TGCGCCAGCAGCCAAAACGTGGGACACGGAACCTATGGCTACACCTTC. Encoded protein: CASSQNVGHGTYGYTF.

This chain joins TRBV5-4 and TRBJ1-4; TRBD1 might be the D (6 bases). CDR1 and CDR2 from the germline V gene are SGHNT and YYREEE (reference sequence). The CDR3 length is 14 residues. V was clipped by 2 bases and J by 4 bases, with 9 bases between them. The CDR3 nucleotides are TGTGCCAGCAGCTTTGGGGGCGATAATGAAAAACTGTTTTTT. Its protein product is CASSFGGDNEKLFF.

The rearrangement links TRBV19 to TRBJ2-3, with TRBD2 matching over 13 bases. The CDR3 spans 18 residues. Germline V gene lookup returns CDR1 LNHDA and CDR2 SQIVND (reference sequence). V shed 5 bases and J 0 bases; nucleotides not matched to a gene: 8. The CDR3 region has the DNA TGTGCCAGTAGTTATCGGAGACTAGCGGGAGGTAGCACAGATACGCAGTATTTT. This encodes CASSYRRLAGGSTDTQYF. The full variable domain, completed using reference TRBV19 and TRBJ2-3, is DGGITQSPKYLFRKEGQNVTLSCEQNLNHDAMYWYRQDPGQGLRLIYYSQIVNDFQKGDIAEGYSVSREKKESFPLTVTSAQKNPTAFYLCASSYRRLAGGSTDTQYFGPGTRLTVL.

The V gene is TRBV7-9, the J gene TRBJ2-1, with a possible D match to TRBD2 (6 bases). The CDR3 has 17 residues. Germline CDR1 is SEHNR and CDR2 is FQNEAQ (reference sequence). Trimming stripped 0 bases from V and 7 bases from J, with 19 bases between. The CDR3 region is CASSLALAGPPGNEQFF. CDR3 in DNA: TGTGCCAGCAGCTTAGCGCTGGCGGGGCCTCCAGGGAATGAGCAGTTCTTC.